This TCR beta chain is drawn from a study of T-cell reconstitution after alpha-beta-depleted transplantation in children (TCRdb year 2016). As for the study more broadly: Using TCR repertoire profiling, the study quantitatively followed how T-cell immune reconstitution unfolded in children after TCRalphabeta/CD19-depleted allogeneic hematopoietic cell transplantation.

V sheds 6 bases and J sheds 0 bases, leaving 9 bases between their ends. CDR1 ENHRY and CDR2 SYGVKD were looked up in the germline V gene. From cysteine to phenylalanine, the CDR3 is 13 amino acids long. Solely the CDR3 DNA is kept, with 39 bases framed from the first base. Worth noting for this clonotype: Its antigen remains undetermined. No quality values exist for individual bases; no much larger clone is one base distant.

Library preparation used PCR. Instrument used: Illumina HiSeq 2500. TCR libraries were prepared with molecular barcoding, using unique molecular identifiers to normalize TCRbeta repertoire quantification. TCRdb handled the public reads itself, with Q25 trimming in fastp and clone calling in MiXCR, and kept productive beta chains. Entries are consolidated by CDR3 protein sequence, retaining the most common genes and DNA. The sample table holds 440,000 or so distinct CDR3 sequences, of which approximately 10% were seen once. The biggest ten clones account for 5% to 6.5% of the sample. This TCR was recovered from a human donor who donated a stem cell graft to a child with acute myeloid leukemia. Recombination linked TRBV10-3 to TRBJ2-7, with a weak D call of TRBD1 (6 bases match). This material consisted of PBMCs from the stem cell graft donor, taken from the stem cell graft. CDR3 sequence: CAIRSDSSYEQYF. The nucleotides read TGTGCCATCAGGTCGGACAGCTCCTACGAGCAGTACTTC.